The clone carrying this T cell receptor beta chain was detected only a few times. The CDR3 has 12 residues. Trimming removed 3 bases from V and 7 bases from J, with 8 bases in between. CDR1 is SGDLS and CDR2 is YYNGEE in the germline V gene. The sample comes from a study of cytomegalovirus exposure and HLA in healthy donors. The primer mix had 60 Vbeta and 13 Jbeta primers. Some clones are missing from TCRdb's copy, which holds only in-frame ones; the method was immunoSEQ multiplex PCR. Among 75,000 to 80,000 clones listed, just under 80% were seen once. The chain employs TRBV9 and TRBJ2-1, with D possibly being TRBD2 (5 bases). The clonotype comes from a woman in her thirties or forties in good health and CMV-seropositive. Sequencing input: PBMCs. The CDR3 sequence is CASSARGNEQFF. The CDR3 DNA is TGTGCCAGCAGCGCCCGGGGTAATGAGCAGTTCTTC.